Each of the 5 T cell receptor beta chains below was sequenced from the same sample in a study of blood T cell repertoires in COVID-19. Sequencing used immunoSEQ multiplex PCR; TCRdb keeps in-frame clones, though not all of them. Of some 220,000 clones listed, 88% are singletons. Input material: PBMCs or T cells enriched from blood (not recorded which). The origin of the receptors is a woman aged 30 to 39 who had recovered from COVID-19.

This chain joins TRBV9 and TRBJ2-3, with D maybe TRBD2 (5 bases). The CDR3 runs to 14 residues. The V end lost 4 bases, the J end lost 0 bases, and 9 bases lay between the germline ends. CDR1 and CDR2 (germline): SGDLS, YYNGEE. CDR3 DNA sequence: TGTGCCAGCAGCAGAGGACTTAGCACAGATACGCAGTATTTT. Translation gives CASSRGLSTDTQYF.

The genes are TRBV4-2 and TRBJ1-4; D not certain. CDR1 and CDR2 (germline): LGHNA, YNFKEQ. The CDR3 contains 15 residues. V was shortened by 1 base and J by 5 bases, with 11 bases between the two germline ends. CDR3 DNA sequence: TGTGCCAGCAGCCAAGTTTCTGGCAGAAATGAAAAACTGTTTTTT. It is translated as CASSQVSGRNEKLFF.

CDR3 DNA sequence: TGTGCCAGCAGTGAGGGGACAGGGGGAGGAAAACTGTTTTTT. Translating it yields CASSEGTGGGKLFF. This chain uses TRBV27 with TRBJ1-4; 11 bases agree with TRBD1. V trimming: 5 bases; J trimming: 10 bases; junction bases outside the gene matches: 6. CDR3 length equals 14 residues. The germline CDR1 and CDR2 sequences are MNHEY and SMNVEV (reference sequence).

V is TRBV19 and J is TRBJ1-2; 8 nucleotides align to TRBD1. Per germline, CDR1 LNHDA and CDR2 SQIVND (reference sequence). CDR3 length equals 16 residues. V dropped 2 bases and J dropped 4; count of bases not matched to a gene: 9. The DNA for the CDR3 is TGTGCCAGTAGTATATCTAGGACAGGGATTTTCTATGGCTACACCTTC. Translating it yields CASSISRTGIFYGYTF.

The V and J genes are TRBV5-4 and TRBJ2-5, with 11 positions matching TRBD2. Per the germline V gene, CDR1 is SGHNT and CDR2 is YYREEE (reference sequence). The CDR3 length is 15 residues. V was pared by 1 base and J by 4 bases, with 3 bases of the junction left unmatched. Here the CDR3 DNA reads TGTGCCAGCAGCTTGCGAACTAGCGGGGGAGAGACCCAGTACTTC. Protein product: CASSLRTSGGETQYF.